This entry lists 12 T cell receptor beta chains sequenced from one sample in a study of Graves' ophthalmopathy and Graves' hyperthyroidism. The study amplified TCR beta CDR3 regions using RNA transcripts. The first round was an RT-PCR with HTBI primers, and the second round was a multiplex PCR. TCRdb recomputed calls from the multiplex PCR reads with MiXCR, one row per CDR3 protein. This sample has 350,000 to 450,000 distinct CDR3 sequences; 21% occur once, and the top ten carry roughly 3%. Sequenced input: peripheral blood. The receptor source for this set is a woman aged 18 to 35 with stable Graves' hyperthyroidism.

This clonotype was observed many times. This chain links TRBV11-2 with TRBJ2-7; D perhaps matches TRBD1 (5 bases). The CDR3 is made up of 16 amino acids. Trimming cost V 0 bases and J 2 bases, with 14 bases left between them. Germline V gene lookup returns CDR1 SGHAT and CDR2 FQNNGV. The CDR3 sequence is CASSLEAGHATYEQYF. In DNA, the CDR3 is TGTGCCAGCAGCTTAGAGGCAGGGCACGCCACCTACGAGCAGTACTTC.

This clonotype was counted many times. The rearrangement links TRBV30 to TRBJ1-1; 9 positions match TRBD1. The CDR3 is made up of 13 amino acids. The germline CDR1 and CDR2 sequences are GTSNPN and SVGIG (reference sequence). The V segment lost 1 base and the J segment 6 bases; nucleotides outside the gene matches: 3. CDR3 protein: CAWSARTGAEAFF. CDR3 sequence (DNA): TGTGCCTGGAGTGCCCGGACAGGGGCTGAAGCTTTCTTT.

This clonotype was counted many times. This chain uses TRBV19 with TRBJ2-5; perhaps TRBD2 as D (6 bases). This CDR3 spans 13 amino acids. Germline V gene data show CDR1 as LNHDA and CDR2 as SQIVND (reference sequence). The V end was cut by 9 bases, the J end by 2 bases, with 13 bases between. In DNA form, the CDR3 reads TGTGCCAGCAGGCGGGGAGCACAAGAGACCCAGTACTTC. It encodes CASRRGAQETQYF.

This clonotype was detected many times. V usage is TRBV19 and J usage is TRBJ1-6; 8 bases align to TRBD1. Trimming took 3 bases from V and 10 from J; bases not matched to a gene: 5. This CDR3 is 14 amino acids long. Germline CDR1 LNHDA, CDR2 SQIVND (reference sequence). CDR3 sequence reads: CASSIAGGESPLHF. In DNA, the CDR3 is TGTGCCAGTAGTATTGCAGGGGGCGAATCACCCCTCCACTTT.

This sequence joins TRBV19 and TRBJ1-2; perhaps TRBD1 as D (6 bases). In germline, CDR1 is LNHDA, CDR2 SQIVND (reference sequence). V gave up 7 bases and J gave up 1 base, with 19 bases separating them. The CDR3 loop spans 16 amino acids. CDR3 nucleotide sequence: TGTGCCAGTATGGACGGGACACTTGGAAGTAACTATGGCTACACCTTC. Protein product: CASMDGTLGSNYGYTF.

This chain uses TRBV5-1 with TRBJ2-2, with TRBD2 identical over 10 bases. The CDR3 spans 14 residues. The J segment lost 7 bases and the V segment lost 4 bases, leaving 4 bases of the junction unmatched. The germline V gene encodes CDR1 SGHRS and CDR2 YFSETQ. This CDR3 reads CASSLGLANGELFF. CDR3 DNA: TGCGCCAGCAGCCTGGGACTAGCGAACGGGGAGCTGTTTTTT.

This clonotype has only a few counts. The rearrangement joins TRBV6-1 to TRBJ1-1; 8 positions agree with TRBD1. In germline, CDR1 is MNHNS, CDR2 SASEGT. The CDR3 length is 12 residues. V gave up 11 bases and J gave up 4 bases; unmatched junction bases: 6. The CDR3 sequence is CAASTGATEAFF. In DNA, the CDR3 is TGTGCCGCCTCGACAGGGGCCACTGAAGCTTTCTTT.

The chain combines TRBV6-2 or TRBV6-3 with TRBJ1-1; 11 bases align to TRBD1. Germline V gene sequence: CDR1 MNHEY, CDR2 SVGEGT. J gave up 2 bases and V 6 bases, and 11 bases lay outside the gene matches. The CDR3 covers 17 residues. CDR3: CASSHSGQGAGNTEAFF. CDR3 sequence (DNA): TGTGCCAGCAGCCATTCCGGACAGGGGGCAGGAAACACTGAAGCTTTCTTT.

A word on this clonotype: No conserved phenylalanine or tryptophan is present at the end of the CDR3, so a read error is the likely explanation. The V and J genes are TRBV11-2 and TRBJ2-7; no reliable D call. The V end was cut by 2 bases, the J end by 2 bases, with 13 bases between. The CDR3 length is 15 residues. The germline gives CDR1 SGHAT, CDR2 FQNNGV. CDR3 DNA sequence: TGTGCCAGCAGCTTACTTAGACGGCAGGCCTACGAGCAGTACCTC. Translating it yields CASSLLRRQAYEQYL.

In this sample, this clonotype turned up many times. V gene TRBV4-1 combines with J gene TRBJ1-1; 7 bases agree with TRBD1. V lost 4 bases to trimming and J lost 4 bases; unmatched junction nucleotides: 12. The CDR3 runs to 16 residues. CDR1 and CDR2 from the germline V gene are MGHRA and YSYEKL. CDR3 sequence (DNA): TGCGCCAGCAGCCCACTGACAGGGAGGGCTGGCACTGAAGCTTTCTTT. It is translated as CASSPLTGRAGTEAFF.

The chain is built from TRBV11-2 and TRBJ2-7, with 10 bases identical to TRBD1. The germline CDR1 and CDR2 sequences are SGHAT and FQNNGV. There are 14 residues in the CDR3. With 3 bases clipped from V and 7 bases from J, the junction kept 6 bases outside the gene matches. The chain's CDR3 is CASSFGTGVREQYF. CDR3 DNA: TGTGCCAGCAGCTTCGGGACAGGGGTTCGGGAGCAGTACTTC.

Many counts were recorded for this clonotype. The chain is built from TRBV5-1 and TRBJ2-5; D call uncertain. Looked up from germline, CDR1 is SGHRS and CDR2 is YFSETQ. The CDR3 loop spans 14 amino acids. Trimming cost V 0 bases and J 1 base, with 7 bases left between them. In DNA form, the CDR3 reads TGCGCCAGCAGCTTGGTGGGTAGCCAAGAGACCCAGTACTTC. The encoded protein is CASSLVGSQETQYF.